Detailed here is one TCR beta chain. Original processing methods: It was from reference gene primer amplification that nucleated cell counts were estimated. Profiling relied on immunoSEQ multiplex PCR, and the TCRdb table lists in-frame clones only, not all of them. The V and J calls and clone size come from that table; D and trimming were worked out from the DNA. The sample yields over 250,000 clones, approximately 91% seen once. This entry is derived from a study of blood T cell repertoires in COVID-19. Study information: Donors in the United States, Italy and Spain gave samples during acute or convalescent COVID-19. PBMCs, B-cell-depleted T cells, or T cells provided the cDNA or gDNA that made up the material.

Germline V gene sequence: CDR1 LNHDA, CDR2 SQIVND (reference sequence). The CDR3 spans 16 residues. Trimming at V came to 6 bases and at J to 5 bases, leaving 13 bases not matched to a gene. Material for sequencing was peripheral blood. The sequence came from a woman aged 60-75 years with acute or convalescent COVID-19. The V and J genes are TRBV19 and TRBJ2-5, with 9 bases that match TRBD2. In DNA form, the CDR3 reads TGTGCCAGTAGCCGGCTTGCGGGAGGGCCAGAGGAGACCCAGTACTTC. Residues: CASSRLAGGPEETQYF.